This T cell receptor beta chain appears in the sequencing data of a study of T cell clonotyping in hematopoietic cell transplantation (dated by TCRdb to the early 2020s). Notes on the research overall: A total of some 140 blood samples were gathered in the study from fewer than 40 consecutive transplant recipients along with their related donors. Recruitment of patients was conducted between late 2015 and early 2017, and follow-up was continued until late 2020 or death.

Study-level results and caveats: A decrease in recipient TCR diversity was observed after transplant, and a progressive increase in pathologically expanded clonotypes was seen from day 30 to day 180. Only a small fraction of recipient repertoires overlapped donor repertoires, with over 95% appearing de novo at the given depth. The sample size was limited and the cells went unsorted, which meant the CD4 and CD8 repertoire contributions could not be told apart. Donor and pretransplant recipient Inverse Simpson Index values predicted broader posttransplant TCR repertoire diversity.

The immunoSEQ assay, a bias-controlled multiplex PCR using V- and J-specific primers, was used to amplify TCR beta CDR3 regions from genomic DNA. In a second PCR step, a proprietary barcode and Illumina adapter sequences were attached to the CDR3 amplicons. An Illumina MiSeq instrument was used for sequencing of the CDR3 libraries. Per the original workflow: Export and quality control were done with immunoSEQ Analyzer 3.0, while downstream analyses used R Bioconductor and Immunarch. Only productive rearrangements in the normalized downsampled data set went into calculating the repertoire metrics. In the normalized cohort, a clonotype counted as pathologically expanded if the clonotype was larger than 5 templates. The Inverse Simpson Index served as the measure of repertoire diversity. To capture all clonotypes, the CMV-specificity analyses were run on the non-normalized data set. In its TCRdb copy, this immuneACCESS table keeps in-frame sequences only and misses some clones. Where compared with another copy, unresolved V genes explain less than half of these, and the others have no known cause. D and trimming were read from the DNA, whereas the V and J calls and clone size are those reported in that table. The sample table shows about 29,000 clones, and 92% are seen once. The ten largest clonotypes hold approximately 12% of the sample.

The time point label here, explained by the study, means: 100 days after allo-HCT. Blood from recipients was drawn about 28 days before transplant and again at days 30, 100 and 180 after transplant. Nuclei Lysis Solution was used to extract genomic DNA from fresh or cryopreserved unfractionated peripheral blood mononuclear cells. Remarks on this clone: Its antigen is not yet known. The input lacks base qualities; no much larger clone sits a single base away.

Here V drops 0 bases and J drops 3 bases, and the junction holds 7 bases not matched to any gene. Reading from cysteine to phenylalanine, the CDR3 counts 19 amino acids. The read is trimmed to its CDR3 DNA, 57 bases read in frame from base 1. From the germline V gene, CDR1 is SGHTA and CDR2 is FQGNSA. The rearrangement joined TRBV7-2 to TRBJ2-3; TRBD2 agrees with 15 junctional bases. This TCR came from a female patient aged 45-65 years who had an allogeneic stem cell transplant from a related donor, so the T cells may come from the graft donor. Some clones in this sample may be carry-over from other donors' samples. The sequencing here drew on PBMCs, taken 100 days after allogeneic stem cell transplant. The CDR3 is CASSLAGTSGGQRTDTQYF. The DNA is as follows: TGTGCCAGCAGCTTAGCCGGGACTAGCGGGGGGCAAAGGACAGATACGCAGTATTTT.